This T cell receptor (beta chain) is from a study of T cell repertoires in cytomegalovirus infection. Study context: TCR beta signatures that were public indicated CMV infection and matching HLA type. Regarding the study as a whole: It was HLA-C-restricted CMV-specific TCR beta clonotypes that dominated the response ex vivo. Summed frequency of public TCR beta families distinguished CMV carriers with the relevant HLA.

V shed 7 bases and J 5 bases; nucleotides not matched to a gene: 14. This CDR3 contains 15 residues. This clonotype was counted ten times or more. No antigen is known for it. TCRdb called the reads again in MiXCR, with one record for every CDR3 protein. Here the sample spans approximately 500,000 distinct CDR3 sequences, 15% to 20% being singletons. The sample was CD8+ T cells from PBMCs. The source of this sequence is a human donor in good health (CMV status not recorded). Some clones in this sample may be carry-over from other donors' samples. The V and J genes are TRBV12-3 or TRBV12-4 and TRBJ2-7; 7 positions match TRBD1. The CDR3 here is CASTLTGYYLNEQYF. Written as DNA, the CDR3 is TGTGCCAGCACCTTGACAGGGTATTACCTCAACGAGCAGTACTTC.